This entry lists 14 T cell receptor beta chains sequenced from one sample in a study of response to subunit inactivated influenza vaccine (dated by TCRdb to 2016 to 2018). Library method: RT-PCR. Reads for this sample came from an Illumina HiSeq 2500. TCRdb handled the public reads itself, with Q25 trimming in fastp and clone calling in MiXCR, and kept productive beta chains. Here each entry gathers all rows of one CDR3 protein and keeps the most common genes and DNA. The sample table shows about 540,000 distinct CDR3 sequences, and under 25% are seen once. The ten biggest clones cover 2.8% of the sample. These same data were also listed under a study on T cells expressing NK-cell markers. As the second study states: 5'RACE template switching, by which a universal primer site and unique molecular identifiers were added, was used to make TCR beta cDNA libraries.

The sequences come from CD4+ T cells sorted from PBMCs, collected 11 to 12 days after vaccination. All receptors derive from a man between 45 and 60 years old who received an inactivated influenza vaccine. Donor details come from another sample of the same person, matched by shared clones.

V and J are TRBV12-3 or TRBV12-4 and TRBJ2-1, with 9 bases lining up with TRBD2. The length of the CDR3 is 17 residues. V was clipped by 6 bases and J by 2 bases; unmatched bases: 11. The CDR3 sequence: CASSGRGGGDPYNEQFF. As DNA, the CDR3 is TGTGCCAGCAGCGGCCGTGGCGGGGGGGACCCCTACAATGAGCAGTTCTTC.

The V gene is TRBV6-2 or TRBV6-3, the J gene TRBJ1-5, with TRBD1 matching over 7 bases. Trimming took 7 bases from V and 6 from J; bases not matched to a gene: 9. The CDR3 runs to 14 residues. CDR1 is MNHEY and CDR2 is SVGEGT in the germline V gene. In nucleotides, the CDR3 is TGTGCCAGCAAAGGTGACAGGGCTTCTCAGCCCCAGCATTTT. Translation gives CASKGDRASQPQHF.

This clonotype was counted only a few times. The chain recombines TRBV6-1 with TRBJ1-1, with 9 bases identical to TRBD1. The length of the CDR3 is 12 residues. V was pared by 6 bases and J by 6 bases, with 2 bases of the junction left unmatched. In germline, CDR1 is MNHNS, CDR2 SASEGT. CDR3 residues: CASSWTGAEAFF. The CDR3 DNA sequence: TGTGCCAGCAGCTGGACAGGGGCTGAAGCTTTCTTT.

This clonotype was picked up a small number of times. CDR3 sequence: CASTLQGGESYNEQFF. CDR3 bases: TGCGCCAGCACCCTGCAGGGGGGGGAATCCTACAATGAGCAGTTCTTC. The gene calls are TRBV5-1 and TRBJ2-1, with D possibly being TRBD1 or TRBD2 (7 bases each). Germline values: CDR1 SGHRS, CDR2 YFSETQ. Trimming left V 6 bases short and J 1 base short, with 17 bases between. This CDR3 has 16 amino acids. The variable domain in full, with the rest retrieved from reference TRBV5-1 and TRBJ2-1, is KAGVTQTPRYLIKTRGQQVTLSCSPISGHRSVSWYQQTPGQGLQFLFEYFSETQRNKGNFPGRFSGRQFSNSRSEMNVSTLELGDSALYLCASTLQGGESYNEQFFGPGTRLTVL.

The J gene is TRBJ2-1, the V gene TRBV7-2; 7 bases agree with TRBD1. Losses at the gene ends were 4 bases for V and 13 bases for J; bases not matched to a gene: 13. Per the germline V gene, CDR1 is SGHTA and CDR2 is FQGNSA. The length of the CDR3 is 14 residues. The CDR3 sequence: CASSSRDRSVNQFF. In nucleotides, the CDR3 is TGTGCCAGCAGCTCACGGGACAGAAGTGTCAATCAGTTCTTC. The full variable domain, in which reference TRBV7-2 and TRBJ2-1 provide the parts outside the CDR3, is GAGVSQSPSNKVTEKGKDVELRCDPISGHTALYWYRQSLGQGLEFLIYFQGNSAPDKSGLPSDRFSAERTGGSVSTLTIQRTQQEDSAVYLCASSSRDRSVNQFFGPGTRLTVL.

This clonotype has more than one count but fewer than ten. This sequence joins TRBV6-2 or TRBV6-3 and TRBJ1-6, with D possibly matching TRBD1 (6 bases). The length of the CDR3 is 13 residues. Germline CDR1 reads MNHEY; CDR2 reads SVGEGT. The V gene lost 6 bases and the J gene lost 5 bases, with 8 bases spanning the gap. The CDR3 here is CASRGQNNSPLHF. The CDR3 DNA reads as TGTGCCAGCAGAGGACAGAATAATTCACCCCTCCACTTT.

The chain joins TRBV7-2 to TRBJ2-7; no clear D. Germline V CDR1 and CDR2: SGHTA, FQGNSA. This CDR3 has 14 residues. The V gene lost 2 bases and the J gene lost 2 bases, with 10 bases spanning the gap. CDR3 DNA sequence: TGTGCCAGCAGCTTATCAAACACCCCCTACGAGCAGTACTTC. Protein product: CASSLSNTPYEQYF.

A few counts support this clonotype. The rearrangement uses TRBV4-2 and TRBJ2-2; no clear D. Trimming pared 0 bases from V and 6 bases from J, leaving 14 bases between. Germline V gives CDR1 LGHNA, CDR2 YNFKEQ. This CDR3 is 16 amino acids long. The CDR3 DNA reads TGTGCCAGCAGCCAAGAGACCTATAGGGATCCCGGGGAGCTGTTTTTT. It codes for CASSQETYRDPGELFF.

The chain joins TRBV19 to TRBJ2-5, with 10 bases aligning to TRBD1. The junction had 12 bases not matched to a gene; V was cut back by 3 bases and J by 5 bases. The CDR3 runs to 17 residues. CDR1 and CDR2 (germline): LNHDA, SQIVND (reference sequence). The CDR3 region is CASSIPRTGGFGETQYF. The CDR3 coding sequence is TGTGCCAGTAGTATCCCCAGGACAGGGGGTTTTGGTGAGACCCAGTACTTC.

This chain uses TRBV28 with TRBJ2-7; possibly TRBD1 or TRBD2 for D (5 bases each). Germline loops: CDR1 MDHEN, CDR2 SYDVKM. V was clipped by 5 bases and J by 0 bases, with 14 bases between them. This CDR3 has 15 residues. DNA for the CDR3: TGTGCCAGCAGTCGCCGGGGACCCAGCTCCTACGAGCAGTACTTC. Translation gives CASSRRGPSSYEQYF.

The CDR3 region is CASTPLGGGTGELFF. The CDR3 region has the DNA TGTGCCAGCACCCCCCTGGGGGGCGGCACCGGGGAGCTGTTTTTT. The genes are TRBV6-2 or TRBV6-3 and TRBJ2-2; D might be TRBD1 or TRBD2, each matching 6 bases. Between the trimmed V and J ends, which lost 7 bases and 4 bases, there was a span of 16 bases. The CDR3 has 15 residues. Germline CDR1 MNHEY, CDR2 SVGEGT.

This clonotype was counted only a few times. V usage is TRBV28 and J usage is TRBJ2-1; 9 nucleotides match TRBD2. V shed 6 bases, J shed 5 bases, and the junction held 11 bases outside the gene matches. The CDR3 runs to 16 residues. The germline V gene has CDR1 MDHEN and CDR2 SYDVKM. The CDR3 sequence: CASSHAGLAGNNEQFF. CDR3 DNA: TGTGCCAGCAGCCATGCAGGGCTAGCGGGGAACAATGAGCAGTTCTTC.

This chain connects TRBV18 to TRBJ2-3; D uncertain. The CDR3 contains 15 residues. Germline V gives CDR1 KGHSH, CDR2 LQKENI. Between the trimmed V and J ends, which lost 2 bases and 4 bases, there was a span of 13 bases. CDR3 loop: CASSPFTGVADTQYF. CDR3 nucleotides: TGTGCCAGCTCACCATTTACTGGGGTCGCAGATACGCAGTATTTT.

V usage is TRBV20-1 and J usage is TRBJ2-7, with D possibly TRBD2 on 5 matching bases. The V end was cut by 5 bases, the J end by 3 bases, with 8 bases between. CDR3 length equals 11 residues. Germline-derived CDR1 and CDR2 are DFQATT and SNEGSKA (reference sequence). The CDR3 reads CSAGRVYEQYF. The CDR3 nucleotides are TGCAGTGCTGGGAGAGTCTACGAGCAGTACTTC.